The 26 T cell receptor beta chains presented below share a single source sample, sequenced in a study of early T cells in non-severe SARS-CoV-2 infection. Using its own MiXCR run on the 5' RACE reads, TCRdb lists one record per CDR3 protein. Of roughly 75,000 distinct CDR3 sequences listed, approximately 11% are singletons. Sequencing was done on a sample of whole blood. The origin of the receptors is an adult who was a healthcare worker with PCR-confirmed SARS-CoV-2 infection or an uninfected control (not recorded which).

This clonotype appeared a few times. Written as DNA, the CDR3 is TGTGCCACCAGCAGAGCTACGGCCACCTACGAGCAGTACTTC. Protein sequence: CATSRATATYEQYF. The chain links TRBV15 to TRBJ2-7, with D unclear. The CDR3 totals 14 residues. The V and J ends lost 1 base and 2 bases respectively, with 9 bases between them. Germline assignment: CDR1 LNHNV and CDR2 YYDKDF (reference sequence).

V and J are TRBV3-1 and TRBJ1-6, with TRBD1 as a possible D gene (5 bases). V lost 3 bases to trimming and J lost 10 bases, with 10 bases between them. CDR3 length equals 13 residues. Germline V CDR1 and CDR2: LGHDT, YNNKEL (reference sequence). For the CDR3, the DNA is TGTGCCAGCAGCCAGGACATAGGGTCACCCCTCCACTTT. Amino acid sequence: CASSQDIGSPLHF. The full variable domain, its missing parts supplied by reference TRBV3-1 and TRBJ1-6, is DTAVSQTPKYLVTQMGNDKSIKCEQNLGHDTMYWYKQDSKKFLKIMFSYNNKELIINETVPNRFSPKSPDKAHLNLHINSLELGDSAVYFCASSQDIGSPLHFGNGTRLTVT.

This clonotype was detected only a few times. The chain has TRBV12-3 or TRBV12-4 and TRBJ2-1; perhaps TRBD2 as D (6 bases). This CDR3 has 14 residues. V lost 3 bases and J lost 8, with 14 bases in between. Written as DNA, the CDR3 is TGTGCCAGCAGTTTCGGGGACTCGGGCTATGAGCAGTTCTTC. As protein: CASSFGDSGYEQFF.

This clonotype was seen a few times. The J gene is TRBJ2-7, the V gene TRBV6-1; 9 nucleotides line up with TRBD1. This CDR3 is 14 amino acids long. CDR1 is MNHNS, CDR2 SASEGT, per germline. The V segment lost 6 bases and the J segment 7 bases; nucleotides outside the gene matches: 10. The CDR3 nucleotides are TGTGCCAGCAGCCCCCTTCCGGGACAGGGTGAGCAGTACTTC. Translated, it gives CASSPLPGQGEQYF.

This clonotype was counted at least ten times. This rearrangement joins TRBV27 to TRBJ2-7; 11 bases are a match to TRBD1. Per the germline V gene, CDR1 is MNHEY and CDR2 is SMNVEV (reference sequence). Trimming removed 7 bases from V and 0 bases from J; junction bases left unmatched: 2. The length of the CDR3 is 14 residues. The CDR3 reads CASIGTGGSYEQYF. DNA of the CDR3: TGTGCCAGCATCGGGACAGGGGGCTCCTACGAGCAGTACTTC.

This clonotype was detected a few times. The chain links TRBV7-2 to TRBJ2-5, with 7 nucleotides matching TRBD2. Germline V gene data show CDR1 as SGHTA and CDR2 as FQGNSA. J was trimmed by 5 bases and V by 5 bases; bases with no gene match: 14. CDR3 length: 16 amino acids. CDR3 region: CASSPRLAELGETQYF. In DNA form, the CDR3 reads TGTGCCAGCAGCCCCCGACTAGCCGAGTTAGGCGAGACCCAGTACTTC.

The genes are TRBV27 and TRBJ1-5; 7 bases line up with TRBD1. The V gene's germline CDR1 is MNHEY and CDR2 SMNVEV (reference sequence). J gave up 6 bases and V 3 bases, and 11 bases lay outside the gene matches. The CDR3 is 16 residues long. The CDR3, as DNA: TGTGCCAGCAGTTTTAGTGGACAGGTGGGGGGTCAGCCCCAGCATTTT. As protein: CASSFSGQVGGQPQHF.

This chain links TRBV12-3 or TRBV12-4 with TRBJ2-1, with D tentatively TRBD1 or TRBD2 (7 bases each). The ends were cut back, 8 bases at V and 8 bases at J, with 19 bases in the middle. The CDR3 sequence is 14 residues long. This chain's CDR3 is CASLWEGAGDEQFF. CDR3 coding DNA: TGTGCCAGCCTCTGGGAGGGGGCGGGAGATGAGCAGTTCTTC.

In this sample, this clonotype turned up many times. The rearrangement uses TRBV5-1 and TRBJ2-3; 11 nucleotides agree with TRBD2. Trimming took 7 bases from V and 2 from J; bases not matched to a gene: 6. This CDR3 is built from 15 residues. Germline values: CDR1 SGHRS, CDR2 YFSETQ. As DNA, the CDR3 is TGCGCCAGCGGGACTAGCGGATCCTACACAGATACGCAGTATTTT. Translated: CASGTSGSYTDTQYF.

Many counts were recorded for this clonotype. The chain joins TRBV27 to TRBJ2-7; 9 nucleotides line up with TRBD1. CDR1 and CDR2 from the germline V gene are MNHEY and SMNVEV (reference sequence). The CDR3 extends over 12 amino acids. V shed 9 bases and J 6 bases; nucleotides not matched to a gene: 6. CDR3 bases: TGTGCCAGGTGGGACAGGGCTGGCGAGCAGTACTTC. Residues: CARWDRAGEQYF.

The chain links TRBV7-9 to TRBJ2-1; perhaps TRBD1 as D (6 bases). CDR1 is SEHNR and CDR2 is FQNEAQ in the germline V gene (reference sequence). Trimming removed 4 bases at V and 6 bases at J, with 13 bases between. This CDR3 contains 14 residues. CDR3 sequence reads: CASSWGPASNEQFF. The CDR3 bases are TGTGCCAGCAGCTGGGGGCCGGCTTCCAATGAGCAGTTCTTC.

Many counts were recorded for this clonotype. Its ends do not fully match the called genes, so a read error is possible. CDR3 in amino acids: CASSESLAGGFEF. DNA for the CDR3: TGTGCCAGCAGTGAATCCCTAGCGGGGGGGTTCGAGTTC. The gene calls are TRBV6-4 and TRBJ2-1; 12 positions agree with TRBD2. The length of the CDR3 is 13 residues. CDR1 MRHNA and CDR2 SNTAGT come from the germline V gene.

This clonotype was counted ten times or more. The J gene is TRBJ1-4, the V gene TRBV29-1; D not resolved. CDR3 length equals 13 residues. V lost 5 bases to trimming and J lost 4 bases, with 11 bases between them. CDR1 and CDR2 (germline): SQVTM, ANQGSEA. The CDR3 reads CSVKVANNEKLFF. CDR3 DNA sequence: TGCAGCGTTAAAGTCGCCAATAATGAAAAACTGTTTTTT.

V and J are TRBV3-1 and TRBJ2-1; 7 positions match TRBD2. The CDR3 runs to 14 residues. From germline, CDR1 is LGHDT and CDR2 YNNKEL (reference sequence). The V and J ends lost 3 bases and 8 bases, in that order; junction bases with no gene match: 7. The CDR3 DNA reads TGTGCCAGCAGCCATACCCGCGCGGGGGATGAGCAGTTCTTC. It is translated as CASSHTRAGDEQFF.

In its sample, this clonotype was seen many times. Written as DNA, the CDR3 is TGCGCCAGCAGCCAAGGATCGGGGGGGCCGGGGAATGAGCAGTTCTTC. This codes for CASSQGSGGPGNEQFF. The V and J genes are TRBV4-1 and TRBJ2-1, with TRBD2 matching 8 bases. Germline V gene lookup returns CDR1 MGHRA and CDR2 YSYEKL. This CDR3 is built from 16 residues. V lost 1 base to trimming and J lost 7 bases; unmatched junction nucleotides: 9.

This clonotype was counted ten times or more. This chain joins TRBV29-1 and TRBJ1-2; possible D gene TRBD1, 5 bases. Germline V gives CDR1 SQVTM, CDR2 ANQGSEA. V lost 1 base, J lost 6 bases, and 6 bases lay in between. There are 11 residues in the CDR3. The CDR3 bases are TGCAGCGTTGAAGGAGGGGATGGCTACACCTTC. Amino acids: CSVEGGDGYTF.

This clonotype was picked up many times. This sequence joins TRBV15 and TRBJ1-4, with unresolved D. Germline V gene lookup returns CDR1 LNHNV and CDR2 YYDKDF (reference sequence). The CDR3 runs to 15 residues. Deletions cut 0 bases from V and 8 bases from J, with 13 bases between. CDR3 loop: CATSRENSLREKLFF. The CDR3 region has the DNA TGTGCCACCAGCAGAGAAAACAGTTTGCGGGAAAAACTGTTTTTT.

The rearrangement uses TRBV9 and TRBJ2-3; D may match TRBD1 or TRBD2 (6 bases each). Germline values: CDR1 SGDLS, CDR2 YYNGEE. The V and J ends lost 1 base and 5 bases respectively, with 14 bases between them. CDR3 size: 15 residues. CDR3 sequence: CASSVRGAGGDTQYF. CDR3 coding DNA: TGTGCCAGCAGCGTAAGGGGGGCGGGTGGAGATACGCAGTATTTT.

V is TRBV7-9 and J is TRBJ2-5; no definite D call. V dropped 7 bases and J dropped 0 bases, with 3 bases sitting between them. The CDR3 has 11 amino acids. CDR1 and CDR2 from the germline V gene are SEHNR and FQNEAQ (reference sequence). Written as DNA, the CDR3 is TGTGCCAGCAACGACCAAGAGACCCAGTACTTC. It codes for CASNDQETQYF. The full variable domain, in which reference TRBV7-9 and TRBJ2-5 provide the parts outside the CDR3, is DTGVSQNPRHKITKRGQNVTFRCDPISEHNRLYWYRQTLGQGPEFLTYFQNEAQLEKSRLLSDRFSAERPKGSFSTLEIQRTEQGDSAMYLCASNDQETQYFGPGTRLLVL.

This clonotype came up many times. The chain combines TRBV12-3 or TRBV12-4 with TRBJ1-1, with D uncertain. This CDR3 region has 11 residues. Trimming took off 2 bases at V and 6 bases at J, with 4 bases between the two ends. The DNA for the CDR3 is TGTGCCAGCAGTTTAACGGCTGAAGCTTTCTTT. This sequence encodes CASSLTAEAFF.

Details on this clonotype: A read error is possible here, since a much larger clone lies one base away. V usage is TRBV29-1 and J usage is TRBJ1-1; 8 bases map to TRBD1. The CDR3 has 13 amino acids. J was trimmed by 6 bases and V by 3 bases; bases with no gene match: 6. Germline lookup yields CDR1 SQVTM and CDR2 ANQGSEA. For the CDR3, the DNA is TGCAGCGTTGATAAGGGACAGGAAGCTGAAGCTTTCTTT. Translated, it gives CSVDKGQEAEAFF.

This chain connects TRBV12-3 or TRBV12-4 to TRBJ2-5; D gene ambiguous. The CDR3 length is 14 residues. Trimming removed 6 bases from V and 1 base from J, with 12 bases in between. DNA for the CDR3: TGTGCCAGCAGCCCGGGCCGAGCCCAAGAGACCCAGTACTTC. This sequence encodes CASSPGRAQETQYF.

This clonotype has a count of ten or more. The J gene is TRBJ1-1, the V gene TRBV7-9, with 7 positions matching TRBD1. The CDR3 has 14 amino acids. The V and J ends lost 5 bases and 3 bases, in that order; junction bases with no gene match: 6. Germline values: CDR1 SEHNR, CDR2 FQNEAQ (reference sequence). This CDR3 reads CASSPRTGDTEAFF. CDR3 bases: TGTGCCAGCAGCCCCAGAACAGGGGACACTGAAGCTTTCTTT.

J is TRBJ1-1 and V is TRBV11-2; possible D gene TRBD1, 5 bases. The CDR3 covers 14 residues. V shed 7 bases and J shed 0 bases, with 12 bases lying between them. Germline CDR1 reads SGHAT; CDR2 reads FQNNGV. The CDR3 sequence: CASTFGGMNTEAFF. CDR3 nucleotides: TGTGCCAGCACCTTCGGGGGGATGAACACTGAAGCTTTCTTT.

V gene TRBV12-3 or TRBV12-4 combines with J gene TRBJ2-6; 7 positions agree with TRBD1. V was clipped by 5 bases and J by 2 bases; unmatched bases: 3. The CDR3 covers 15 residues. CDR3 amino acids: CASSPTGPGANVLTF. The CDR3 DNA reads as TGTGCCAGCAGTCCGACAGGGCCTGGGGCCAACGTCCTGACTTTC.

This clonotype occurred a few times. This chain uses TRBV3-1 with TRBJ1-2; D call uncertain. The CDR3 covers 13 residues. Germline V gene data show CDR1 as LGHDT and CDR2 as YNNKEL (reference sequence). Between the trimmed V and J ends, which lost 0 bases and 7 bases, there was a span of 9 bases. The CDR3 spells CASSQDSRSGYTF. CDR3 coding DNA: TGTGCCAGCAGCCAAGATTCACGGAGTGGCTACACCTTC.